This T cell receptor (beta chain) was recorded in a study of T cells in Graves' hyperthyroidism and ophthalmopathy. Amplification yielded TCR beta CDR3 regions, with RNA transcripts as the source. An initial round of RT-PCR targeting the TCR CDR3 relied on the HTBI primer set. TCRdb reprocessed the multiplex PCR reads with MiXCR, giving one entry per CDR3 protein. The data hold about half a million distinct CDR3 sequences, with just under 20% observed a single time. This clonotype was detected only a few times. The V gene lost 1 base and the J gene lost 15 bases, with 20 bases spanning the gap. Per germline, CDR1 SGHRS and CDR2 YFSETQ. CDR3 length: 14 residues.

The chain couples TRBV5-1 to TRBJ2-1; D perhaps matches TRBD2 (5 bases). This receptor was identified in a man in his forties with Graves' ophthalmopathy. The source material was blood. The CDR3 loop is CASSLSLGQRSGFF. As DNA, the CDR3 is TGCGCCAGCAGCTTGAGTCTCGGTCAGCGGTCTGGGTTCTTC.